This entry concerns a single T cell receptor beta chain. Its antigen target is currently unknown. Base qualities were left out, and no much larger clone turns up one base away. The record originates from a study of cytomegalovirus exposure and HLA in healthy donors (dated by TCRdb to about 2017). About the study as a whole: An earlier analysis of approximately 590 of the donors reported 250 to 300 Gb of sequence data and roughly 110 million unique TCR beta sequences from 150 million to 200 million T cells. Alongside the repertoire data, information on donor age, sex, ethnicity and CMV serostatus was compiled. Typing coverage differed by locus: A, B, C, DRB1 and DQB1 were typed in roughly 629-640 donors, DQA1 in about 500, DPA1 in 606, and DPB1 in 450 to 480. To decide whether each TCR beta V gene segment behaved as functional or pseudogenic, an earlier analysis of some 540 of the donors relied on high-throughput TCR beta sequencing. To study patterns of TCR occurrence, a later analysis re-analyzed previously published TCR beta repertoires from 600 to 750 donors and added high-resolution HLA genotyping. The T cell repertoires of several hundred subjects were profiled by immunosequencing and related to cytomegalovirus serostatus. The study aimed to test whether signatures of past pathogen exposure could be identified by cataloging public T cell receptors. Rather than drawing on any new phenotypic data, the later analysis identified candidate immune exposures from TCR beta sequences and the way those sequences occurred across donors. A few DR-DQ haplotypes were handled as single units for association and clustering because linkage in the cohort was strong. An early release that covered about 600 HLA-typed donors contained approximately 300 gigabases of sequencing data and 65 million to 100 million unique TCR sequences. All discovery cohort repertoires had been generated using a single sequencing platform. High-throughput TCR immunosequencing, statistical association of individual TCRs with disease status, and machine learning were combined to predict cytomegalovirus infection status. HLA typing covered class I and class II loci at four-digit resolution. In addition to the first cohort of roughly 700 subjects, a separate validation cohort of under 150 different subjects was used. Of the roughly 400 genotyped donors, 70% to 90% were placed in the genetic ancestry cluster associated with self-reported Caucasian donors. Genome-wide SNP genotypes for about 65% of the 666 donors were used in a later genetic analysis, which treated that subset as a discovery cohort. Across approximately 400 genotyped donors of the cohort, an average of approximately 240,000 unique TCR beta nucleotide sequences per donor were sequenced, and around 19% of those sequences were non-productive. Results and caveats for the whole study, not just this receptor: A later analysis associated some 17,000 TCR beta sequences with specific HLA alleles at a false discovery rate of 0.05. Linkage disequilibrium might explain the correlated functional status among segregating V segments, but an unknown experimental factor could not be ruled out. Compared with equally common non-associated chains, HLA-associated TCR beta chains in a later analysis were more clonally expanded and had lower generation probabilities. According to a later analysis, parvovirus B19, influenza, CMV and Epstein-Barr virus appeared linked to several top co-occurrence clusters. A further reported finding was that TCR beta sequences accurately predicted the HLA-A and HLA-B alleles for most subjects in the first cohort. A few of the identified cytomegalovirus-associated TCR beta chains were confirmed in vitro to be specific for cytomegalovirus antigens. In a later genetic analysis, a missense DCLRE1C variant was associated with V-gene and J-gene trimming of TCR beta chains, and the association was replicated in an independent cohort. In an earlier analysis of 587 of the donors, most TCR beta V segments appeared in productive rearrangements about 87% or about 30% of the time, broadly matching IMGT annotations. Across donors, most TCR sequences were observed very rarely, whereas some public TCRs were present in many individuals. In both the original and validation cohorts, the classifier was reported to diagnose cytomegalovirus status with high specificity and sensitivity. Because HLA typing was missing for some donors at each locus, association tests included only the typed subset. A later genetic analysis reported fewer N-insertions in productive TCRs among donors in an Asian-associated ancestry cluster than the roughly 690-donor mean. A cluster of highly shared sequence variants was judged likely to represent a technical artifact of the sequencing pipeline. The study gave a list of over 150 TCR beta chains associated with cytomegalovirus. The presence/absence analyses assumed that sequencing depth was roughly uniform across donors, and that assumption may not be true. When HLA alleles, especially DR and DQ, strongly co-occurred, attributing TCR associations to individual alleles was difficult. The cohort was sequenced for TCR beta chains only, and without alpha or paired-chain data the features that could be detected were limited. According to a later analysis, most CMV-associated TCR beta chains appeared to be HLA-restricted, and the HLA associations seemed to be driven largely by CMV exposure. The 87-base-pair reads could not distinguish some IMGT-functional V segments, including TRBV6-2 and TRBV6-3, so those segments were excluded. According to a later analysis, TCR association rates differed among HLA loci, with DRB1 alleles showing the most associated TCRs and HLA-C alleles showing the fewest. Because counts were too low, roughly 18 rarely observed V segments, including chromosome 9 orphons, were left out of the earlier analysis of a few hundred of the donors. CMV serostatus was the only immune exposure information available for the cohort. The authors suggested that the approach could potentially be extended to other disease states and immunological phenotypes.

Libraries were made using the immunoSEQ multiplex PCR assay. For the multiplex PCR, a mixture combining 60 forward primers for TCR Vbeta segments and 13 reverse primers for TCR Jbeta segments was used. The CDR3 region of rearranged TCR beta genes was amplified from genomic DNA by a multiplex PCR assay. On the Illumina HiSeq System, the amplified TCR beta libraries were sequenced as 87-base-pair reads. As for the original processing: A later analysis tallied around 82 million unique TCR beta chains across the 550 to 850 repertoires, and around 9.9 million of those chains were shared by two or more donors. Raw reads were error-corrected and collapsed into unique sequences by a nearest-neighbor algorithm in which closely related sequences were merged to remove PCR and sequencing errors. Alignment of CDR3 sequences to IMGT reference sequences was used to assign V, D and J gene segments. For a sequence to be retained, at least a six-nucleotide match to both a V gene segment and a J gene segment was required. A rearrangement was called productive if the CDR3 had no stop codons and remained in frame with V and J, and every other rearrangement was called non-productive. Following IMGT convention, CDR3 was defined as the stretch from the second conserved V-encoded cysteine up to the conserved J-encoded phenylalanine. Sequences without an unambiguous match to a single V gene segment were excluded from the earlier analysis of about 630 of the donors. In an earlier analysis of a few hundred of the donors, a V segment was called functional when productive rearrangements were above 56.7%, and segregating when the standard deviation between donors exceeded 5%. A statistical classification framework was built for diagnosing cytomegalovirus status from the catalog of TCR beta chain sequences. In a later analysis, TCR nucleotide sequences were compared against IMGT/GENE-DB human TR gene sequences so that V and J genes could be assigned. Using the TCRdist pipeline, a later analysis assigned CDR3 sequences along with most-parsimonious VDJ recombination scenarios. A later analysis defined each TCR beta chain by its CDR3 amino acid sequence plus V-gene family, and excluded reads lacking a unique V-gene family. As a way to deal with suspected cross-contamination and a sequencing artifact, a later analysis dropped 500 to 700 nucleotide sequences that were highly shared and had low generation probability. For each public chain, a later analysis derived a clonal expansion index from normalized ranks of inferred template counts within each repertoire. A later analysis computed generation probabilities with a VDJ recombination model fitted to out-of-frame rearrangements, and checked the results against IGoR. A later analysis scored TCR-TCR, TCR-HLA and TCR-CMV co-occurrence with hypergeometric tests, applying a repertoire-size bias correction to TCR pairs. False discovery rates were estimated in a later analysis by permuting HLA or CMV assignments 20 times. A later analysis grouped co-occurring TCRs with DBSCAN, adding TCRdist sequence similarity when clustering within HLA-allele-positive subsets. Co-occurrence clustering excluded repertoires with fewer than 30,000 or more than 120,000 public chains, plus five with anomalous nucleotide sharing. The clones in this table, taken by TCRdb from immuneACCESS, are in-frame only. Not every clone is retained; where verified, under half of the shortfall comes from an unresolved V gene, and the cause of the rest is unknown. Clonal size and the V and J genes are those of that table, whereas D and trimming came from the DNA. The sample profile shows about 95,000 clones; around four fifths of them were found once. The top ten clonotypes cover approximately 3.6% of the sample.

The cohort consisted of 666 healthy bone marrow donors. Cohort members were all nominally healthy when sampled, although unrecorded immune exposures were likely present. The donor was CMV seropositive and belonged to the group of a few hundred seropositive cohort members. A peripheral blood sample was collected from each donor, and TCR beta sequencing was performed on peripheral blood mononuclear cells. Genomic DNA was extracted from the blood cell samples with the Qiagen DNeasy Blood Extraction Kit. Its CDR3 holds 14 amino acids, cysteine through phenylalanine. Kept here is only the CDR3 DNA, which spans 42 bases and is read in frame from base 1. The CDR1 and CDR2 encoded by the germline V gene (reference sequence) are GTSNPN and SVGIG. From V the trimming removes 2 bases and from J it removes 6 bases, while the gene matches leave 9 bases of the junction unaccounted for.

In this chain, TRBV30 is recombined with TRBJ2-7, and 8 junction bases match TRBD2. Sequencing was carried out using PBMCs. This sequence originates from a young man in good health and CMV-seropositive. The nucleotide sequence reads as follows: TGTGCCTGGAGTTCCCCCGGACTAGCAACCGAGCAGTACTTC. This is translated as CAWSSPGLATEQYF.